The 21 T cell receptor beta chains below were found in one sample sequenced in a study of shared clonotypes between healthy human individuals. The method was immunoSEQ multiplex PCR; TCRdb's version includes in-frame clones alone and lacks a portion of them. The sample holds about 1,500,000 clones, roughly 96% seen once. Sequencing was done on a sample of naive CD4+ T cells sorted from blood. Subset reported: CD45RA+ positively selected. The source of these receptors is a young man in good health.

V is TRBV25-1 and J is TRBJ1-3, with unresolved D. Trimming shortened V by 3 bases and J by 0 bases, and 12 bases separated the two germline ends. The CDR3 has 16 amino acids. Germline values: CDR1 MGHDK, CDR2 SYGVNS. CDR3 sequence: CASSDPSTFSGNTIYF. DNA for the CDR3: TGTGCCAGCAGTGACCCCTCGACATTCTCTGGAAACACCATATATTTT.

The J gene is TRBJ1-1, the V gene TRBV2, with D unclear. Trimming pared 6 bases from V and 1 base from J, leaving 9 bases between. Per germline, CDR1 SNHLY and CDR2 FYNNEI. CDR3 size: 13 residues. The chain's CDR3 is CASSLGENTEAFF. The DNA of the CDR3 is TGTGCCAGCAGCCTTGGAGAGAACACTGAAGCTTTCTTT.

This chain links TRBV6-1 with TRBJ1-5; D unresolved. Germline CDR1 MNHNS, CDR2 SASEGT. The V gene lost 2 bases and the J gene lost 3 bases, with 5 bases spanning the gap. The CDR3 has 13 amino acids. CDR3 in amino acids: CASSESNNQPQHF. CDR3 sequence (DNA): TGTGCCAGCAGTGAATCGAACAATCAGCCCCAGCATTTT.

The rearrangement links TRBV7-6 to TRBJ2-2; TRBD1 agrees at 9 bases. Germline CDR1 and CDR2: SGHVS and FNYEAQ. The CDR3 runs to 18 residues. After removal of 3 bases from V and 7 bases from J, the junction contained 15 bases not matched to a gene. The CDR3 loop is CASSFKYRGRSTIGELFF. CDR3 DNA: TGTGCCAGCAGCTTCAAGTACAGGGGGCGGTCTACCATCGGGGAGCTGTTTTTT.

The J gene is TRBJ1-5, the V gene TRBV7-6; a weak D match, TRBD1 (5 bases). Germline V gene sequence: CDR1 SGHVS, CDR2 FNYEAQ. The V and J ends lost 1 base and 5 bases respectively, with 9 bases between them. The CDR3 sequence is 14 residues long. CDR3 amino acids: CASSLETGYQPQHF. The CDR3 bases are TGTGCCAGCAGCTTAGAAACAGGCTATCAGCCCCAGCATTTT.

The sample holds one count of this clone. The chain joins TRBV7-6 to TRBJ1-4; TRBD1 matches 7 bases. V lost 2 bases, J lost 13 bases, and 16 bases stayed unmatched. In germline, CDR1 is SGHVS, CDR2 FNYEAQ. The CDR3 totals 16 residues. This CDR3 is CASSLTPTGPNDRLFF. Here the CDR3 DNA reads TGTGCCAGCAGCTTAACCCCGACAGGGCCTAATGATAGACTGTTTTTT.

This sequence joins TRBV28 and TRBJ2-7; 8 bases line up with TRBD2. Germline CDR1 and CDR2: MDHEN and SYDVKM. The CDR3 is 14 amino acids. Trimming cost V 8 bases and J 2 bases; bases outside gene matches: 8. In DNA form, the CDR3 reads TGTGCCAGCGGACGAGCGGGAGTTCCCTACGAGCAGTACTTC. As protein: CASGRAGVPYEQYF.

V gene TRBV7-2 combines with J gene TRBJ2-5, with 7 bases lining up with TRBD1. V dropped 5 bases and J dropped 4; count of bases not matched to a gene: 10. The CDR3 has 15 residues. Germline-derived CDR1 and CDR2 are SGHTA and FQGNSA. The CDR3 here is CASSLRQGSSETQYF. CDR3 DNA: TGTGCCAGCAGCCTTCGACAGGGTTCATCAGAGACCCAGTACTTC. The full variable domain, in which reference TRBV7-2 and TRBJ2-5 provide the parts outside the CDR3, is GAGVSQSPSNKVTEKGKDVELRCDPISGHTALYWYRQSLGQGLEFLIYFQGNSAPDKSGLPSDRFSAERTGGSVSTLTIQRTQQEDSAVYLCASSLRQGSSETQYFGPGTRLLVL.

The chain has TRBV7-9 and TRBJ2-7; D is uncertain. Germline CDR1 SEHNR, CDR2 FQNEAQ (reference sequence). V lost 1 base and J lost 2, with 9 bases in between. The CDR3 spans 14 residues. The CDR3 coding sequence is TGTGCCAGCAGCTTAGTGGGAAAAACCTACGAGCAGTACTTC. Encoded protein: CASSLVGKTYEQYF. Looking up the rest from reference TRBV7-9 and TRBJ2-7 gives the full variable domain: DTGVSQNPRHKITKRGQNVTFRCDPISEHNRLYWYRQTLGQGPEFLTYFQNEAQLEKSRLLSDRFSAERPKGSFSTLEIQRTEQGDSAMYLCASSLVGKTYEQYFGPGTRLTVT.

The chain is built from TRBV7-9 and TRBJ2-3; TRBD1 agrees at 7 bases. The junction had 3 bases not matched to a gene; V was cut back by 1 base and J by 2 bases. The germline V gene encodes CDR1 SEHNR and CDR2 FQNEAQ (reference sequence). This CDR3 has 15 amino acids. DNA for the CDR3: TGTGCCAGCAGCTTAGTGGGACAGACCACAGATACGCAGTATTTT. Translating gives CASSLVGQTTDTQYF.

The chain combines TRBV2 with TRBJ1-5, with 8 bases matching TRBD1. Losses at the gene ends were 6 bases for V and 0 bases for J; bases not matched to a gene: 4. CDR1 is SNHLY, CDR2 FYNNEI, per germline. This CDR3 contains 15 residues. CDR3 bases: TGTGCCAGCAGCCAGGGGGCAATTAGCAATCAGCCCCAGCATTTT. Translated: CASSQGAISNQPQHF. The full variable domain, in which reference TRBV2 and TRBJ1-5 provide the parts outside the CDR3, is EPEVTQTPSHQVTQMGQEVILRCVPISNHLYFYWYRQILGQKVEFLVSFYNNEISEKSEIFDDQFSVERPDGSNFTLKIRSTKLEDSAMYFCASSQGAISNQPQHFGDGTRLSIL.

The CDR3 reads CASSLELPGELFF. CDR3 sequence (DNA): TGCGCCAGCAGCTTGGAGCTCCCCGGGGAGCTGTTTTTT. The rearrangement links TRBV5-1 to TRBJ2-2; D is ambiguous. The CDR3 covers 13 residues. Trimming removed 0 bases from V and 6 bases from J, with 6 bases in between. The germline gives CDR1 SGHRS, CDR2 YFSETQ. The full variable domain, with the rest looked up from reference TRBV5-1 and TRBJ2-2, is KAGVTQTPRYLIKTRGQQVTLSCSPISGHRSVSWYQQTPGQGLQFLFEYFSETQRNKGNFPGRFSGRQFSNSRSEMNVSTLELGDSALYLCASSLELPGELFFGEGSRLTVL.

The chain carries TRBV10-2 and TRBJ1-3; D call uncertain. The V gene's germline CDR1 is WSHSY and CDR2 SAAADI. V lost 8 bases and J lost 4, with 21 bases in between. The CDR3 sequence is 16 residues long. The CDR3 nucleotides read TGCGCCAGCTCGCGCCCGGGGAACCTACTCGGAAACACCATATATTTT. Translated: CASSRPGNLLGNTIYF.

With respect to this clone: The sample contains more than one DNA sequence encoding this CDR3. J is TRBJ2-5 and V is TRBV11-3; D tentatively reads TRBD1 or TRBD2 (5 bases each). Germline V lookup: CDR1 SGHNT, CDR2 YENEEA. V lost 3 bases and J 1 base, leaving 6 bases between the germline ends. The CDR3 contains 13 residues. The CDR3 DNA reads TGTGCCAGCAGCTTGAGGGGCCAAGAGACCCAGTACTTC. It encodes CASSLRGQETQYF.

The V call is TRBV18, the J call TRBJ2-2, with TRBD2 identical over 10 bases. CDR1 and CDR2 (germline): KGHSH, LQKENI. Trimming at V came to 2 bases and at J to 8 bases, leaving 11 bases not matched to a gene. This CDR3 contains 17 residues. The CDR3 region is CASSPATSGRIEGELFF. CDR3 in DNA: TGTGCCAGCTCACCAGCGACTAGCGGGCGGATAGAGGGGGAGCTGTTTTTT.

The chain uses TRBV18 and TRBJ2-2; D is unresolved. Germline CDR1 reads KGHSH; CDR2 reads LQKENI. With 4 bases removed from V and 1 base from J, the gap between germline ends came to 4 bases. The CDR3 consists of 13 residues. This CDR3 reads CASSQRNTGELFF. The CDR3 DNA reads TGTGCCAGCTCACAACGGAACACCGGGGAGCTGTTTTTT.

V is TRBV28 and J is TRBJ2-5, with D maybe TRBD2 (5 bases). The CDR3 is 13 residues long. V lost 6 bases and J 1 base, leaving 9 bases between the germline ends. From germline, CDR1 is MDHEN and CDR2 SYDVKM. The CDR3 DNA follows: TGTGCCAGCAGGCCCCGGGGCCAAGAGACCCAGTACTTC. Translating gives CASRPRGQETQYF.

V gene TRBV11-2 combines with J gene TRBJ1-2; D gene unclear. Germline CDR1 SGHAT, CDR2 FQNNGV. This CDR3 has 14 amino acids. Trimming shortened V by 6 bases and J by 9 bases, and 20 bases separated the two germline ends. This CDR3 is CASSSGRPLESYTF. The CDR3 bases are TGTGCCAGCAGTTCCGGCAGGCCGCTAGAGAGCTACACCTTC.

The chain joins TRBV18 to TRBJ1-1; D is undetermined. This CDR3 has 12 residues. The V gene lost 5 bases and the J gene lost 1 base, with 5 bases spanning the gap. The germline gives CDR1 KGHSH, CDR2 LQKENI. The CDR3 sequence is CASSFSNTEAFF. CDR3 coding DNA: TGTGCCAGCTCATTTTCGAACACTGAAGCTTTCTTT.

The V and J genes are TRBV11-3 and TRBJ1-4; D is uncertain. Germline CDR1 and CDR2: SGHNT and YENEEA. V dropped 0 bases and J dropped 0 bases, with 14 bases sitting between them. CDR3 size: 18 residues. CDR3 in amino acids: CASSLDVGEIATNEKLFF. The CDR3 coding sequence is TGTGCCAGCAGCTTAGATGTCGGGGAGATTGCAACTAATGAAAAACTGTTTTTT. The full variable domain, rest sourced from reference TRBV11-3 and TRBJ1-4, is EAGVVQSPRYKIIEKKQPVAFWCNPISGHNTLYWYLQNLGQGPELLIRYENEEAVDDSQLPKDRFSAERLKGVDSTLKIQPAELGDSAVYLCASSLDVGEIATNEKLFFGSGTQLSVL.

The chain links TRBV7-2 to TRBJ1-2, with 7 bases matching TRBD1. Per the germline V gene, CDR1 is SGHTA and CDR2 is FQGNSA. J lost 8 bases, V lost 6 bases, and 9 bases had no gene match. This CDR3 comprises 13 residues. The CDR3, as DNA: TGTGCCAGCAGTAATACAGGGGCCAGGGGCTACACCTTC. Amino acids: CASSNTGARGYTF.